One sample yielded the 32 T cell receptor beta chains listed below, sequenced in a study of vaccination effects on CD4 cells after COVID-19. Clones were sequenced by immunoSEQ multiplex PCR, and TCRdb holds only the in-frame ones, with some missing. The table has fewer than 85,000 clones, over 70% seen once; the top ten hold about 2.2%. CD4+ T cell isolation took place after approximately 11 days of culture. Each person got two doses of an mRNA SARS-CoV-2 vaccine, BNT162b2 or mRNA-1273. No antigen has been identified for these receptors. The input for sequencing was CD4+ T cells from PBMCs cultured without peptide, taken after COVID-19 vaccination. These receptors were obtained from a human donor who received a COVID-19 vaccine.

This clone was counted only a few times. The rearrangement joins TRBV10-3 to TRBJ2-7; D call uncertain. Germline V gene sequence: CDR1 ENHRY, CDR2 SYGVKD. The V gene lost 3 bases and the J gene lost 5 bases, with 8 bases spanning the gap. The CDR3 consists of 12 residues. The CDR3 bases are TGTGCCATCAGTGAACTGGGGAACGAGCAGTACGTC. As protein: CAISELGNEQYV.

This clone was counted between two and nine times. The chain carries TRBV30 and TRBJ1-6; D may be TRBD1 (6 bases). Deletions cut 0 bases from V and 7 bases from J, with 19 bases between. This CDR3 has 17 amino acids. The V gene's germline CDR1 is GTSNPN and CDR2 SVGIG (reference sequence). The CDR3 DNA reads as TGTGCCTGGAGTGTACAGTGGGGCAGGGGCCAAAATTCACCCCTCCACTTT. This codes for CAWSVQWGRGQNSPLHF. Together with reference TRBV30 and TRBJ1-6, the CDR3 gives the full variable domain: SQTIHQWPATLVQPVGSPLSLECTVEGTSNPNLYWYRQAAGRGLQLLFYSVGIGQISSEVPQNLSASRPQDRQFILSSKKLLLSDSGFYLCAWSVQWGRGQNSPLHFGNGTRLTVT.

The rearrangement links TRBV7-2 to TRBJ1-6; a weak D match, TRBD1 (5 bases). CDR1 is SGHTA, CDR2 FQGNSA, per germline. The CDR3 consists of 15 residues. Trimming took 3 bases from V and 7 from J, leaving 13 bases between them. Here the CDR3 reads CASSLSRTYNSPLHF. The CDR3, as DNA: TGTGCCAGCAGCTTGAGCAGGACATACAATTCACCCCTCCACTTT.

The chain combines TRBV6-2 or TRBV6-3 with TRBJ1-2; D is ambiguous. V shed 2 bases and J shed 3 bases, with 7 bases lying between them. The CDR3 extends over 13 amino acids. Germline values: CDR1 MNHEY, CDR2 SVGEGT. The CDR3 nucleotides are TGTGCCAGCAGTTACGGTGGTTACTATGGCTACACCTTC. This codes for CASSYGGYYGYTF.

The chain combines TRBV9 with TRBJ2-1, with TRBD2 matching 10 bases. The CDR3 is 14 residues long. From germline, CDR1 is SGDLS and CDR2 YYNGEE. The V and J ends lost 7 bases and 4 bases, in that order; junction bases with no gene match: 5. CDR3 region: CASASSGGYNEQFF. Written as DNA, the CDR3 is TGTGCCAGCGCCAGTAGCGGGGGGTACAATGAGCAGTTCTTC.

The CDR3 nucleotides read TGTGCCATCAGTGAAATTAACTATGGCTACACCTTC. This gives the protein CAISEINYGYTF. The rearrangement joins TRBV10-3 to TRBJ1-2, with D unresolved. The CDR3 extends over 12 amino acids. V lost 3 bases to trimming and J lost 1 base, with 3 bases between them. Per the germline V gene, CDR1 is ENHRY and CDR2 is SYGVKD.

This clone is medium-sized within its sample. J is TRBJ2-7 and V is TRBV7-8; tentatively, D is TRBD2 (7 bases). The CDR3 loop spans 15 amino acids. Trimming took 1 base from V and 3 from J, leaving 13 bases between them. The V gene's germline CDR1 is SGHVS and CDR2 FQNEAQ. The CDR3 nucleotides read TGTGCCAGCAGCTTAGAGGGAGGGGGGCTCTACGAGCAGTACGTC. It codes for CASSLEGGGLYEQYV.

This chain uses TRBV30 with TRBJ1-6, with 7 nucleotides matching TRBD1. After removal of 1 base from V and 8 bases from J, the junction contained 8 bases not matched to a gene. The V gene's germline CDR1 is GTSNPN and CDR2 SVGIG (reference sequence). This CDR3 is built from 15 residues. The DNA for the CDR3 is TGTGCCTGGAGTGCTGCCGGGACAGCGCATTCACCCCTCCACTTT. The encoded protein is CAWSAAGTAHSPLHF.

V gene TRBV18 combines with J gene TRBJ1-5; 12 bases line up with TRBD1. Losses at the gene ends were 2 bases for V and 5 bases for J; bases not matched to a gene: 4. This CDR3 contains 16 residues. CDR1 KGHSH and CDR2 LQKENI come from the germline V gene. The CDR3 region has the DNA TGTGCCAGCTCACCAGGGACAGGGGGCTTAGATCAGCCCCAGCATTTT. This encodes CASSPGTGGLDQPQHF.

The V and J genes are TRBV2 and TRBJ1-1, with 10 bases that match TRBD1. The CDR3 sequence is 14 residues long. The V gene's germline CDR1 is SNHLY and CDR2 FYNNEI. Losses at the gene ends were 4 bases for V and 5 bases for J; bases not matched to a gene: 4. The CDR3 is CASSVDRGRTEAFF. The DNA for the CDR3 is TGTGCCAGCAGTGTTGACAGGGGGCGGACTGAAGCTTTCTTT. Filled out from reference TRBV2 and TRBJ1-1, the complete variable domain reads EPEVTQTPSHQVTQMGQEVILRCVPISNHLYFYWYRQILGQKVEFLVSFYNNEISEKSEIFDDQFSVERPDGSNFTLKIRSTKLEDSAMYFCASSVDRGRTEAFFGQGTRLTVV.

This clone was detected a few times. The rearrangement uses TRBV4-1 and TRBJ1-3, with TRBD1 matching over 7 bases. The CDR3 consists of 16 residues. CDR1 and CDR2 from the germline V gene are MGHRA and YSYEKL. The J segment lost 3 bases and the V segment lost 4 bases, leaving 9 bases of the junction unmatched. CDR3 region: CASSLYSTGSGNTIYF. CDR3 sequence (DNA): TGCGCCAGCAGCCTCTACTCGACAGGGAGTGGAAACACCATATATTTT.

The rearrangement joins TRBV3-1 (or the pseudogene TRBV3-2) to TRBJ1-4; TRBD1 matches at 11 bases. The CDR3 covers 15 residues. Per germline, CDR1 LGHDT and CDR2 YNNKEL (reference sequence). V lost 2 bases, J lost 8 bases, and 4 bases stayed unmatched. CDR3 residues: CASSQLDRGREKLFF. DNA of the CDR3: TGTGCCAGCAGCCAATTGGACAGGGGGCGCGAAAAACTGTTTTTT.

The rearrangement links TRBV7-9 to TRBJ1-1; D perhaps matches TRBD1 (6 bases). Germline V CDR1 and CDR2: SEHNR, FQNEAQ (reference sequence). Deletions cut 4 bases from V and 4 bases from J, with 10 bases between. There are 13 residues in the CDR3. Here the CDR3 reads CASSSTGSTEAFF. The CDR3 nucleotides are TGTGCCAGCAGCTCCACAGGGAGCACTGAAGCTTTCTTT.

Only a few counts were recorded for this clone. The chain is built from TRBV2 and TRBJ2-3, with D possibly called TRBD1 or TRBD2 (5 bases each). CDR1 and CDR2 from the germline V gene are SNHLY and FYNNEI. The CDR3 loop spans 15 amino acids. The V and J ends lost 3 bases and 0 bases respectively, with 10 bases between them. CDR3 coding DNA: TGTGCCAGCAGTGATGGGGGAACAAGCACAGATACGCAGTATTTT. Protein sequence: CASSDGGTSTDTQYF.

The rearrangement links TRBV2 to TRBJ2-5; 9 bases are shared with TRBD2. V lost 8 bases and J lost 1; bases outside the gene matches: 8. The CDR3 is 15 amino acids. CDR1 is SNHLY and CDR2 is FYNNEI in the germline V gene. The CDR3 sequence: CASYRPAGGQETQYF. In DNA, the CDR3 is TGTGCCAGCTATCGACCAGCGGGGGGCCAAGAGACCCAGTACTTC.

This chain connects TRBV5-8 to TRBJ1-6; the match to TRBD1 covers 11 bases. The V segment lost 5 bases and the J segment 7 bases; nucleotides outside the gene matches: 11. CDR3 size: 17 residues. Germline V CDR1 and CDR2: SGHTS, YDEGEE. CDR3 in DNA: TGTGCCAGCAGACCACTGCCCGGGACAGGGGGAAATTCACCCCTCCACTTT. It specifies CASRPLPGTGGNSPLHF.

This chain links TRBV9 with TRBJ2-2; TRBD1 is a possible D gene (6 bases). The V and J ends lost 2 bases and 3 bases respectively, with 8 bases between them. CDR3 length equals 14 residues. The germline V gene has CDR1 SGDLS and CDR2 YYNGEE. The CDR3 DNA reads as TGTGCCAGCAGCGTGGCAGGGGACACCGGGGAGCTGTTTTTT. Translating gives CASSVAGDTGELFF.

This chain joins TRBV7-3 and TRBJ2-2, with D maybe TRBD2 (6 bases). The CDR3 totals 16 residues. From germline, CDR1 is SGHTA and CDR2 FQGTGA. V lost 2 bases to trimming and J lost 3 bases, with 13 bases between them. In nucleotides, the CDR3 is TGTGCCAGCAGCTTACCGCGGGGCCCCGACACCGGGGAGCTGTTTTTT. Translated: CASSLPRGPDTGELFF.

In its sample, this clone was seen a few times. The V call is TRBV5-1, the J call TRBJ1-4, with TRBD1 identical over 10 bases. The germline CDR1 and CDR2 sequences are SGHRS and YFSETQ. The CDR3 length is 14 residues. Trimming removed 4 bases from V and 6 bases from J; junction bases left unmatched: 3. Here the CDR3 reads CASSHGQGDEKLFF. The CDR3 DNA reads TGCGCCAGCAGCCATGGACAGGGGGATGAAAAACTGTTTTTT.

The gene calls are TRBV7-2 and TRBJ1-4, with D unresolved. The CDR3 sequence is 12 residues long. Germline V gene sequence: CDR1 SGHTA, CDR2 FQGNSA. V was pared by 2 bases and J by 7 bases, with 5 bases between. The CDR3 DNA follows: TGTGCCAGCAGCTTATTCGGTGAAAAACTGTTTTTT. Amino acids: CASSLFGEKLFF.

The chain combines TRBV6-5 with TRBJ2-1, with D maybe TRBD1 (6 bases). Per the germline V gene, CDR1 is MNHEY and CDR2 is SVGAGI. CDR3 length: 13 amino acids. V shed 6 bases and J shed 8 bases, with 14 bases lying between them. The CDR3 coding sequence is TGTGCCAGCAGGGGGGCCCTTGGGGATGAGCAGTTCTTC. Translating gives CASRGALGDEQFF.

The chain combines TRBV30 with TRBJ2-1; 11 bases are a match to TRBD2. The CDR3 sequence is 15 residues long. V trimming: 0 bases; J trimming: 5 bases; junction bases outside the gene matches: 3. Germline CDR1 GTSNPN, CDR2 SVGIG (reference sequence). CDR3 residues: CAWSVRLAGHNEQFF. The DNA of the CDR3 is TGTGCCTGGAGTGTTCGACTAGCGGGGCACAATGAGCAGTTCTTC.

This clone has only a few counts. CDR3 in DNA: TGTGCCAGCAGCGGCCCTGGGGGGGTTTACTCTGGAAACACCATATATTTT. It specifies CASSGPGGVYSGNTIYF. The V and J genes are TRBV9 and TRBJ1-3; possible D gene TRBD1, 5 bases. The CDR3 sequence is 17 residues long. The germline V gene encodes CDR1 SGDLS and CDR2 YYNGEE. V lost 3 bases and J lost 0, with 16 bases in between.

The J gene is TRBJ2-1, the V gene TRBV11-2; TRBD2 matches at 11 bases. The CDR3 contains 14 residues. Looked up from germline, CDR1 is SGHAT and CDR2 is FQNNGV. V was pared by 2 bases and J by 6 bases, with 0 bases of the junction left unmatched. CDR3 bases: TGTGCCAGCAGCTTAACTAGCGGGGGCAATGAGCAGTTCTTC. Its translation: CASSLTSGGNEQFF.

The chain employs TRBV9 and TRBJ2-2, with TRBD1 matching over 8 bases. V dropped 2 bases and J dropped 2; count of bases not matched to a gene: 2. The CDR3 loop spans 15 amino acids. Per germline, CDR1 SGDLS and CDR2 YYNGEE. This chain's CDR3 is CASSVQGANTGELFF. CDR3 nucleotide sequence: TGTGCCAGCAGCGTTCAGGGGGCCAACACCGGGGAGCTGTTTTTT.

The J gene is TRBJ2-1, the V gene TRBV7-2, with 8 bases identical to TRBD2. With 3 bases clipped from V and 4 bases from J, the junction kept 8 bases outside the gene matches. This CDR3 spans 16 amino acids. The V gene's germline CDR1 is SGHTA and CDR2 FQGNSA. The CDR3 loop is CASSFRRLALYNEQFF. CDR3 DNA: TGTGCCAGCAGCTTTCGGAGACTAGCGCTGTACAATGAGCAGTTCTTC.

This clone was counted once. The V call is TRBV21-1, the J call TRBJ1-2; TRBD1, the D gene given by the table, was not confirmed from the DNA. TRBV21-1 is a pseudogene locus. The CDR3 totals 17 residues. This CDR3 is CASSPLQGACANYGYTF. In nucleotides, the CDR3 is TGTGCCAGCAGCCCCCTGCAGGGGGCCTGCGCTAACTATGGCTACACCTTC.

The CDR3 nucleotides are TGCGCCAGCAGCCCCATGTCCAGCGCCTACAATGAGCAGTTCTTC. Its translation: CASSPMSSAYNEQFF. The chain carries TRBV5-1 and TRBJ2-1; D call uncertain. The CDR3 is 15 amino acids. Trimming took 4 bases from V and 2 from J, leaving 13 bases between them. The germline V gene encodes CDR1 SGHRS and CDR2 YFSETQ.

The V and J genes are TRBV6-4 and TRBJ2-1; 8 positions match TRBD1. Germline V gene sequence: CDR1 MRHNA, CDR2 SNTAGT. The CDR3 has 15 amino acids. V gave up 4 bases and J gave up 6 bases; unmatched junction bases: 8. The DNA for the CDR3 is TGTGCCAGCAGTGCGGGGACAGGCCCTCCCAATGAGCAGTTCTTC. Translation: CASSAGTGPPNEQFF.

This chain joins TRBV9 and TRBJ1-4; D perhaps matches TRBD1 (5 bases). V lost 0 bases and J 7 bases, leaving 16 bases between the germline ends. The V gene's germline CDR1 is SGDLS and CDR2 YYNGEE. There are 16 residues in the CDR3. CDR3 residues: CASSVGDRGSLEKLFF. CDR3 DNA sequence: TGTGCCAGCAGCGTAGGGGACCGAGGGTCCCTTGAAAAACTGTTTTTT.

V and J are TRBV6-5 and TRBJ1-1; TRBD1 matches 7 bases. Unmatched junction bases numbered 13, after V lost 6 bases and J lost 6 bases. The germline CDR1 and CDR2 sequences are MNHEY and SVGAGI. The CDR3 has 15 amino acids. The CDR3 DNA reads TGTGCCAGCAGGGGAAGGGGGCAGGGGGGATCTGAAGCTTTCTTT. It encodes CASRGRGQGGSEAFF.

This clone was found once. This chain links TRBV7-2 with TRBJ2-5; 11 bases match TRBD2. CDR3 size: 15 residues. CDR1 and CDR2 (germline): SGHTA, FQGNSA. Unmatched junction bases numbered 3, after V lost 5 bases and J lost 1 base. CDR3 coding DNA: TGTGCCAGCAGCACCGGACTAGCGGGCCAAGAGACCCAGTACTTC. Translated, it gives CASSTGLAGQETQYF.